Listed below are T cell receptor beta chains from one sample, sequenced in a study of cytomegalovirus exposure and HLA in healthy donors. Only in-frame clones appear in the TCRdb table, and some are missing; sequencing was by immunoSEQ multiplex PCR. The data show approximately 120,000 clones, 55% to 75% seen once. Sequencing input: PBMCs. The receptors shown here come from a man aged 25-40 years in good health and CMV-seronegative. Both conserved end residues are part of each CDR3. D genes are given only for firm matches. Where a row states a size, it is once, few, many or the class of an expanded clone; other rows omit it.

few	-	TRBV25-1	TRBJ2-7	CASSGNPGASSYEQYF	TGTGCCAGCAGTGGGAACCCAGGGGCTTCCTCCTACGAGCAGTACTTC
-	TRBD1	TRBV6-5	TRBJ1-2	CASSYRQGALSYTF	TGTGCCAGCAGCTATCGACAGGGCGCGCTTTCCTACACCTTC
-	-	TRBV6-6	TRBJ1-2	CASSYGTVHYGYTF	TGTGCCAGCAGTTACGGAACAGTTCACTATGGCTACACCTTC
-	-	TRBV5-5	TRBJ1-2	CASSLSEEGYGYTF	TGTGCCAGCAGCTTGTCCGAGGAAGGCTATGGCTACACCTTC
-	TRBD2	TRBV4-3	TRBJ2-3	CASSQDSTSGGLRPTDTQYF	TGCGCCAGCAGCCAAGATAGTACTAGCGGGGGGCTCCGGCCCACAGATACGCAGTATTTT
once	TRBD2	TRBV10-3	TRBJ2-1	CATSGGSYNEQFF	TGTGCCACTAGCGGGGGGTCCTACAATGAGCAGTTCTTC
-	-	TRBV7-9	TRBJ1-3	CASTGPKGFGNTIYF	TGTGCCAGCACCGGACCGAAGGGGTTTGGAAACACCATATATTTT
once	TRBD1	TRBV10-1	TRBJ2-7	CASSEDPDRGLEQYF	TGCGCCAGCAGTGAGGACCCGGACAGGGGGCTCGAGCAGTACTTC
-	-	TRBV11-2	TRBJ1-1	CASSPRALGLFRAFF	TGTGCCAGCAGTCCTCGCGCCCTTGGACTCTTTAGAGCTTTCTTT
-	TRBD1	TRBV7-2	TRBJ2-7	CASSLRETGEQYF	TGTGCCAGCAGCTTACGAGAGACAGGGGAGCAGTACTTC
once	TRBD2	TRBV7-9	TRBJ2-7	CASSSSGYYEQYF	TGTGCCAGCAGCTCTAGCGGTTACTACGAGCAGTACTTC
-	TRBD1	TRBV5-1	TRBJ2-7	CASRRGGAVEQYF	TGCGCCAGCAGACGAGGGGGCGCAGTAGAGCAGTACTTC
-	-	TRBV7-2	TRBJ1-2	CASSSGGAAPSGYTF	TGTGCCAGCAGCTCGGGGGGGGCCGCCCCTAGTGGCTACACCTTC
-	-	TRBV27	TRBJ1-5	CASSWGQGNQPQHF	TGTGCCAGCAGTTGGGGACAAGGCAATCAGCCCCAGCATTTT
-	TRBD2	TRBV7-3	TRBJ2-1	CASSRPTSGATYNEQFF	TGTGCCAGCAGCAGACCCACTAGCGGGGCCACCTACAATGAGCAGTTCTTC
-	-	TRBV19	TRBJ1-3	CASSTARDSGNTIYF	TGTGCTAGTAGTACCGCCCGGGACTCTGGAAACACCATATATTTT
-	-	TRBV7-9	TRBJ2-4	CASSKGLAKNIQYF	TGTGCCAGCAGCAAGGGACTAGCCAAAAACATTCAGTACTTC
-	TRBD1	TRBV7-2	TRBJ2-7	CASSPGDRVYEQYF	TGTGCCAGCAGCCCAGGGGACAGGGTCTACGAGCAGTACTTC
-	-	TRBV28	TRBJ1-3	CASTSAGAGNTIYF	TGTGCCAGCACCAGTGCCGGGGCTGGAAACACCATATATTTT
few	TRBD2	TRBV5-6	TRBJ2-2	CASSLYAGAGELFF	TGTGCCAGCAGCTTGTATGCGGGGGCCGGGGAGCTGTTTTTT
-	-	TRBV7-2	TRBJ1-3	CASSTRPTQALPGNTIYF	TGTGCCAGCAGCACCCGCCCCACACAGGCTCTCCCTGGAAACACCATATATTTT
-	-	TRBV4-1	TRBJ2-2	CASSRPTVNTGELFF	TGCGCCAGCAGCCGGCCGACTGTTAACACCGGGGAGCTGTTTTTT
few	TRBD1	TRBV6-5	TRBJ1-2	CASSKGTAFGNGYTF	TGTGCCAGCAGTAAAGGGACAGCTTTTGGAAATGGCTACACCTTC
few	TRBD1	TRBV10-3	TRBJ1-3	CAISEDRATTIYF	TGTGCCATCAGTGAGGACAGGGCGACCACCATATATTTT
-	TRBD1	TRBV9	TRBJ2-3	CASRGQGADTQYF	TGTGCCAGCCGAGGACAGGGCGCAGATACGCAGTATTTT
-	-	TRBV7-9	TRBJ1-2	CASSLALGRGSYGYTF	TGTGCCAGCAGCTTAGCTTTAGGCAGGGGAAGCTATGGCTACACCTTC
-	TRBD2	TRBV15	TRBJ2-7	CATSPVSGAYEQYF	TGTGCCACCAGCCCAGTTAGCGGGGCTTACGAGCAGTACTTC
-	-	TRBV28	TRBJ1-1	CASSLFTFRNTEAFF	TGTGCCAGCAGTTTATTTACTTTTCGGAACACTGAAGCTTTCTTT
few	TRBD2	TRBV9	TRBJ2-7	CASSDPGLAGPNEQYF	TGTGCCAGCAGCGACCCGGGACTAGCGGGCCCCAACGAGCAGTACTTC
-	-	TRBV5-1	TRBJ1-1	CASSSISRDLNTEAFF	TGCGCCAGCAGCTCAATTTCCAGGGACTTGAACACTGAAGCTTTCTTT
-	-	TRBV5-1	TRBJ1-2	CASSLADPNQSYGYTF	TGCGCCAGCAGCTTAGCGGACCCCAACCAGAGCTATGGCTACACCTTC
-	-	TRBV30	TRBJ1-1	CAWSVTMTAQAFF	TGTGCCTGGAGCGTTACCATGACAGCACAAGCTTTCTTT
-	TRBD2	TRBV30	TRBJ2-1	CAWSRGLAGYNEQFF	TGTGCCTGGAGCCGGGGACTAGCGGGCTACAATGAGCAGTTCTTC
-	TRBD1	TRBV28	TRBJ1-2	CASSLLGGDYGYTF	TGTGCCAGCAGTTTACTAGGGGGCGACTATGGCTACACCTTC
-	-	TRBV6-1	TRBJ1-1	CASSETWANTEAFF	TGTGCCAGCAGTGAAACTTGGGCGAACACTGAAGCTTTCTTT
-	-	TRBV5-6	TRBJ1-3	CASSFSRGFTGNTIYF	TGTGCCAGCAGCTTCTCCAGGGGCTTTACTGGAAACACCATATATTTT
once	TRBD1	TRBV7-8	TRBJ2-7	CASSGPPGTGTAYEQYF	TGTGCCAGCAGCGGGCCTCCCGGGACAGGGACCGCCTACGAGCAGTACTTC
-	TRBD1	TRBV4-1	TRBJ1-1	CASSPRGRENTEAFF	TGCGCCAGCAGCCCCAGGGGGCGAGAAAACACTGAAGCTTTCTTT
-	-	TRBV7-3	TRBJ2-5	CASSLVGGASETQYF	TGTGCCAGCAGCCTTGTAGGGGGGGCATCAGAGACCCAGTACTTC
-	-	TRBV7-9	TRBJ2-1	CASSLGEVSYNEQFF	TGTGCCAGCAGCTTAGGGGAGGTCTCCTACAATGAGCAGTTCTTC
-	TRBD1	TRBV19	TRBJ2-7	CASSTPGQSYEQYF	TGTGCCAGTAGTACGCCGGGACAGAGCTACGAGCAGTACTTC
-	-	TRBV4-3	TRBJ2-3	CASSQDRAGSDTQYF	TGCGCCAGCAGCCAAGATAGGGCAGGGTCAGATACGCAGTATTTT